One and the same sample provided the 32 T cell receptor beta chains below, sequenced in a study of blood T cell repertoires in COVID-19. The assay was immunoSEQ multiplex PCR, and TCRdb's table has in-frame clones only and misses some. The sample lists 95,000 to 150,000 clones; about nine tenths were seen once. The sequencing sample was made of peripheral blood. The source of these receptors is a man aged 40-50 years with acute or convalescent COVID-19.

The chain couples TRBV5-8 to TRBJ1-5; maybe TRBD1 (6 bases). Trimming removed 3 bases at V and 4 bases at J, with 14 bases between. Germline CDR1 is SGHTS and CDR2 is YDEGEE. This CDR3 contains 15 residues. CDR3 loop: CASSSLDRWNQPQHF. CDR3 bases: TGTGCCAGCAGCTCCCTTGACAGGTGGAATCAGCCCCAGCATTTT. Full variable domain (outside the CDR3, taken from reference TRBV5-8 and TRBJ1-5): EAGVTQSPTHLIKTRGQQATLRCSPISGHTSVYWYQQALGLGLQFLLWYDEGEERNRGNFPPRFSGRQFPNYSSELNVNALELEDSALYLCASSSLDRWNQPQHFGDGTRLSIL.

The rearrangement joins TRBV7-9 to TRBJ1-2; D is possibly TRBD1 (5 bases). The germline gives CDR1 SEHNR, CDR2 FQNEAQ (reference sequence). V lost 5 bases to trimming and J lost 1 base, with 23 bases between them. This CDR3 comprises 18 residues. CDR3 amino acids: CASSPRLLTGRHNYGYTF. For the CDR3, the DNA is TGTGCCAGCAGCCCTAGGCTCTTAACAGGACGCCATAACTATGGCTACACCTTC.

V gene TRBV9 combines with J gene TRBJ2-1; possibly TRBD2 for D (5 bases). The V gene's germline CDR1 is SGDLS and CDR2 YYNGEE. Deletions cut 3 bases from V and 3 bases from J, with 16 bases between. This CDR3 has 16 residues. CDR3 sequence (DNA): TGTGCCAGCAGCGCAGACTACTCCAATGGCTACAATGAGCAGTTCTTC. Residues: CASSADYSNGYNEQFF.

V and J are TRBV7-8 and TRBJ2-3; maybe TRBD2 (6 bases). The V and J ends lost 2 bases and 6 bases respectively, with 9 bases between them. The CDR3 spans 13 residues. The germline gives CDR1 SGHVS, CDR2 FQNEAQ. For the CDR3, the DNA is TGTGCCAGCAGCTTACTAGCGTACGATACGCAGTATTTT. It codes for CASSLLAYDTQYF.

This chain joins TRBV11-2 and TRBJ2-1; TRBD2 is a possible D gene (5 bases). Between the trimmed V and J ends, which lost 2 bases and 8 bases, there was a span of 13 bases. Germline V gives CDR1 SGHAT, CDR2 FQNNGV. CDR3 length equals 14 residues. This CDR3 is CASSLNSRLYEQFF. CDR3 in DNA: TGTGCCAGCAGCTTAAATTCTAGACTATATGAGCAGTTCTTC.

The chain is built from TRBV20-1 and TRBJ2-7; the D gene is possibly TRBD2 (6 bases). The CDR3 has 13 amino acids. The ends were cut back, 3 bases at V and 2 bases at J, with 11 bases in the middle. Per germline, CDR1 DFQATT and CDR2 SNEGSKA (reference sequence). The CDR3 DNA reads as TGCAGTGCTAGTGGACTACCTACCTACGAGCAGTACTTC. Its translation: CSASGLPTYEQYF.

This clone was picked up a small number of times. The chain combines TRBV24-1 with TRBJ2-1, with D uncertain. This CDR3 is 14 amino acids long. Germline loops: CDR1 KGHDR, CDR2 SFDVKD. V lost 0 bases and J 12 bases, leaving 14 bases between the germline ends. The CDR3 region is CATSDLGSASRQFF. CDR3 sequence (DNA): TGTGCCACCAGTGATTTGGGATCGGCTAGTCGGCAGTTCTTC.

V is TRBV25-1 and J is TRBJ2-7; 7 nucleotides match TRBD1. The CDR3 totals 15 residues. Germline CDR1 is MGHDK and CDR2 is SYGVNS. V trimming: 8 bases; J trimming: 6 bases; junction bases outside the gene matches: 16. CDR3 residues: CASEALGTVESEQYF. The CDR3 DNA sequence: TGTGCCAGCGAGGCCCTTGGGACAGTAGAGTCCGAGCAGTACTTC.

The V call is TRBV7-8, the J call TRBJ1-3; 11 bases align to TRBD1. Germline V gene data show CDR1 as SGHVS and CDR2 as FQNEAQ. The CDR3 length is 18 residues. Unmatched junction bases numbered 7, after V lost 0 bases and J lost 3 bases. CDR3 amino acids: CASSLAVGQGAGGNTIYF. DNA of the CDR3: TGTGCCAGCAGCTTAGCTGTAGGACAGGGGGCAGGTGGAAACACCATATATTTT.

This chain links TRBV10-3 with TRBJ1-6, with 8 nucleotides matching TRBD1. CDR3 length equals 19 residues. CDR1 and CDR2 (germline): ENHRY, SYGVKD. Trimming removed 0 bases from V and 0 bases from J; junction bases left unmatched: 7. The CDR3 reads CAISESTGGASSYNSPLHF. CDR3 sequence (DNA): TGTGCCATCAGTGAGTCTACAGGGGGTGCCTCCTCCTATAATTCACCCCTCCACTTT.

The V call is TRBV11-2, the J call TRBJ1-5; maybe TRBD1 (6 bases). The CDR3 length is 15 residues. Between the trimmed V and J ends, which lost 3 bases and 3 bases, there was a span of 12 bases. Per germline, CDR1 SGHAT and CDR2 FQNNGV. CDR3 DNA sequence: TGTGCCAGCAGCTTCAGTCTGGGGGCCAATCAGCCCCAGCATTTT. It yields the protein CASSFSLGANQPQHF.

The V gene is TRBV5-1, the J gene TRBJ1-3; 8 positions match TRBD1. The junction had 7 bases not matched to a gene; V was cut back by 4 bases and J by 4 bases. CDR1 SGHRS and CDR2 YFSETQ come from the germline V gene. CDR3 size: 15 residues. The CDR3 loop is CASSIDGTGGNTIYF. CDR3 nucleotides: TGCGCCAGCAGCATCGACGGGACAGGCGGAAACACCATATATTTT.

This chain connects TRBV9 to TRBJ1-2, with 9 bases that match TRBD1. Germline CDR1 is SGDLS and CDR2 is YYNGEE. V shed 4 bases and J 6 bases; nucleotides not matched to a gene: 4. This CDR3 comprises 13 residues. CDR3 residues: CASSTRDRDGYTF. DNA for the CDR3: TGTGCCAGCAGCACCCGGGACAGGGATGGCTACACCTTC.

This clone appeared once. This chain connects TRBV12-3 or TRBV12-4 to TRBJ1-2, with D uncertain. CDR3 size: 13 residues. Deletions cut 3 bases from V and 4 bases from J, with 9 bases between. This chain's CDR3 is CASSFSVIYGYTF. The DNA for the CDR3 is TGTGCCAGCAGTTTTTCCGTAATCTATGGCTACACCTTC.

This clone came up a few times. This chain links TRBV9 with TRBJ1-1; D remains unclear. Germline V gene lookup returns CDR1 SGDLS and CDR2 YYNGEE. Trimming removed 4 bases at V and 5 bases at J, with 21 bases between. The CDR3 sequence is 16 residues long. The CDR3 sequence is CASSPRVVDTLTEAFF. CDR3 coding DNA: TGTGCCAGCAGCCCGAGGGTGGTAGACACCCTAACTGAAGCTTTCTTT.

The chain combines TRBV7-2 with TRBJ1-1; D perhaps matches TRBD1 (6 bases). CDR3 length: 14 residues. The V and J ends lost 3 bases and 6 bases respectively, with 14 bases between them. Germline values: CDR1 SGHTA, CDR2 FQGNSA. The CDR3 DNA reads TGTGCCAGCAGCTTCCTCAGGGGTGGCGCTGAAGCTTTCTTT. Translated, it gives CASSFLRGGAEAFF.

This clone was detected only a few times. The chain carries TRBV3-1 (or the pseudogene TRBV3-2) and TRBJ1-2, with 10 nucleotides matching TRBD1. Trimming removed 1 base from V and 7 bases from J; junction bases left unmatched: 6. Germline V gene lookup returns CDR1 LGHDT and CDR2 YNNKEL (reference sequence). The CDR3 is 15 amino acids. The CDR3 nucleotides are TGTGCCAGCAGCCAAGGAGGGGGACAGGGGCTTGGCTACACCTTC. It specifies CASSQGGGQGLGYTF.

V is TRBV9 and J is TRBJ2-7; possibly TRBD2 for D (6 bases). The length of the CDR3 is 15 residues. V was pared by 4 bases and J by 6 bases, with 20 bases between. Germline CDR1 SGDLS, CDR2 YYNGEE. CDR3 sequence (DNA): TGTGCCAGCAGCCCGCGACCTCTTCGGGGGATCGAGCAGTACTTC. As protein: CASSPRPLRGIEQYF. Using reference TRBV9 and TRBJ2-7 for the parts outside the CDR3, the full variable domain is DSGVTQTPKHLITATGQRVTLRCSPRSGDLSVYWYQQSLDQGLQFLIQYYNGEERAKGNILERFSAQQFPDLHSELNLSSLELGDSALYFCASSPRPLRGIEQYFGPGTRLTVT.

The gene calls are TRBV7-2 and TRBJ1-3, with D maybe TRBD1 (5 bases). Germline CDR1 SGHTA, CDR2 FQGNSA. This CDR3 contains 14 residues. Trimming took 6 bases from V and 0 from J, leaving 9 bases between them. The CDR3 DNA sequence: TGTGCCAGCAGGCAGGGCAACTCTGGAAACACCATATATTTT. It yields the protein CASRQGNSGNTIYF.

The chain employs TRBV5-1 and TRBJ1-2; D might be TRBD1 (5 bases). Trimming cost V 0 bases and J 4 bases, with 16 bases left between them. This CDR3 region has 16 residues. The V gene's germline CDR1 is SGHRS and CDR2 YFSETQ. The CDR3 DNA reads as TGCGCCAGCAGCTTGGGCGGTTCGGGGGTCGCCTATGGCTACACCTTC. It is translated as CASSLGGSGVAYGYTF.

This sequence joins TRBV30 and TRBJ1-6, with unresolved D. CDR1 and CDR2 from the germline V gene are GTSNPN and SVGIG (reference sequence). There are 15 residues in the CDR3. V was trimmed by 3 bases and J by 9 bases, leaving 18 bases between them. CDR3 nucleotides: TGTGCCTGGAGCGCGACGGCCCCACTAGCTTCACCCCTCCACTTT. This translates into CAWSATAPLASPLHF. Complete variable domain (other parts from reference TRBV30 and TRBJ1-6): SQTIHQWPATLVQPVGSPLSLECTVEGTSNPNLYWYRQAAGRGLQLLFYSVGIGQISSEVPQNLSASRPQDRQFILSSKKLLLSDSGFYLCAWSATAPLASPLHFGNGTRLTVT.

The rearrangement joins TRBV21-1 to TRBJ2-7; the table calls TRBD1, which could not be checked here. TRBV21-1 is assigned pseudogene status. The CDR3 loop spans 13 amino acids. CDR3 amino acids: CASSKLQGGEQYF. The CDR3 nucleotides are TGTGCCAGCAGCAAACTACAGGGCGGCGAGCAGTACTTC.

This clone was detected only once. V usage is TRBV6-1 and J usage is TRBJ2-1; D is uncertain. Trimming pared 2 bases from V and 0 bases from J, leaving 8 bases between. There are 15 residues in the CDR3. Germline CDR1 and CDR2: MNHNS and SASEGT. CDR3 amino acids: CASSESLSSYNEQFF. CDR3 nucleotides: TGTGCCAGCAGTGAAAGCTTAAGCTCCTACAATGAGCAGTTCTTC.

CDR3 DNA: TGTGCCTGGAGTGTTATGGGGGGGTCGGACTATGGCTACACCTTC. Protein: CAWSVMGGSDYGYTF. The J gene is TRBJ1-2, the V gene TRBV30; a weak D match, TRBD1 (5 bases). CDR3 length: 15 residues. V was trimmed by 0 bases and J by 3 bases, leaving 14 bases between them. CDR1 GTSNPN and CDR2 SVGIG come from the germline V gene (reference sequence).

Only one count was recorded for this clone. The chain has TRBV9 and TRBJ2-7, with TRBD2 identical over 10 bases. Unmatched junction bases numbered 8, after V lost 2 bases and J lost 6 bases. Germline CDR1 is SGDLS and CDR2 is YYNGEE. The CDR3 is 15 amino acids. The CDR3 region has the DNA TGTGCCAGCAGCGTCGATGGGCTAGCGGGAGCCGAGCAGTACTTC. Amino acid sequence: CASSVDGLAGAEQYF.

This clone has just one count. This chain uses TRBV27 with TRBJ1-6; D is ambiguous. The V end lost 5 bases, the J end lost 10 bases, and 12 bases lay between the germline ends. The germline V gene has CDR1 MNHEY and CDR2 SMNVEV (reference sequence). The CDR3 runs 13 residues. The CDR3 protein is CASSMQVRSPLHF. CDR3 bases: TGTGCCAGCAGTATGCAGGTCCGCTCACCCCTCCACTTT.

This clone has just a few counts. Here the CDR3 reads CASSGGTSPEQFF. The DNA of the CDR3 is TGTGCCAGCAGCGGCGGGACTAGTCCTGAGCAGTTCTTC. The chain employs TRBV5-5 and TRBJ2-1; 8 nucleotides line up with TRBD2. Germline trimming cut 4 bases from V and 9 bases from J; bases unmatched to any gene: 6. Germline CDR1 and CDR2: SGHKS and YYEKEE (reference sequence). This CDR3 has 13 residues.

The V gene is TRBV5-1, the J gene TRBJ1-3; the D gene is possibly TRBD1 (6 bases). Per the germline V gene, CDR1 is SGHRS and CDR2 is YFSETQ. Trimming cost V 4 bases and J 2 bases, with 10 bases left between them. The CDR3 spans 14 residues. The CDR3 DNA is TGCGCCAGCAGCGCACAGGGAACTGGAAACACCATATATTTT. It codes for CASSAQGTGNTIYF.

This clone was detected once. The chain carries TRBV7-2 and TRBJ2-7; 7 bases are shared with TRBD2. The CDR3 length is 15 residues. The V gene end was trimmed by 7 bases and the J gene end by 2 bases; junction bases not matched to a gene: 11. Germline-derived CDR1 and CDR2 are SGHTA and FQGNSA. This chain's CDR3 is CASKEGGFGTYEQYF. The CDR3 DNA follows: TGTGCCAGCAAAGAGGGAGGGTTCGGAACCTACGAGCAGTACTTC.

The rearrangement links TRBV30 to TRBJ2-5, with 8 bases lining up with TRBD1. Losses at the gene ends were 0 bases for V and 1 base for J; bases not matched to a gene: 13. Germline assignment: CDR1 GTSNPN and CDR2 SVGIG (reference sequence). CDR3 size: 18 residues. CDR3 DNA: TGTGCCTGGAGTGTTTACGCGCAGGGGGCCGGGAGCCAAGAGACCCAGTACTTC. This sequence encodes CAWSVYAQGAGSQETQYF. Full variable domain (rest looked up from reference TRBV30 and TRBJ2-5): SQTIHQWPATLVQPVGSPLSLECTVEGTSNPNLYWYRQAAGRGLQLLFYSVGIGQISSEVPQNLSASRPQDRQFILSSKKLLLSDSGFYLCAWSVYAQGAGSQETQYFGPGTRLLVL.

J is TRBJ2-2 and V is TRBV19; the match to TRBD2 covers 8 bases. The junction had 1 base not matched to a gene; V was cut back by 9 bases and J by 1 base. This CDR3 comprises 13 residues. CDR1 is LNHDA and CDR2 is SQIVND in the germline V gene (reference sequence). The CDR3 is CASREGNTGELFF. For the CDR3, the DNA is TGTGCCAGCCGGGAGGGGAACACCGGGGAGCTGTTTTTT.

The chain recombines TRBV19 with TRBJ1-5; D may be TRBD1 (6 bases). The V gene's germline CDR1 is LNHDA and CDR2 SQIVND (reference sequence). This CDR3 contains 14 residues. Deletions cut 9 bases from V and 4 bases from J, with 16 bases between. The CDR3 coding sequence is TGTGCCAGCAAAGCAGGGGATCGGAATCAGCCCCAGCATTTT. Translation: CASKAGDRNQPQHF.